This TCR beta chain derives from a study of cytomegalovirus exposure and HLA in healthy donors. The V gene end was trimmed by 6 bases and the J gene end by 3 bases; junction bases not matched to a gene: 12. The germline V gene encodes CDR1 SGHAT and CDR2 FQNNGV. The CDR3 totals 16 residues. To note about this clone: Its specificity is unknown.

Broader study findings: Cytomegalovirus status was reportedly diagnosed by the classifier with high sensitivity and specificity. CMV serostatus stood as the only immune exposure information on hand. TCR beta V- and J-gene trimming, according to a later analysis, was linked to a missense DCLRE1C variant.

The PCR was carried out with 60 Vbeta primers and 13 Jbeta primers. This table comes from immunoSEQ multiplex PCR, and its TCRdb copy is limited to in-frame clones, with some not included. This table holds 84,000 or so clones, about 80% found once. This clonotype was obtained from a male donor in good health and CMV-seronegative. The gene calls are TRBV11-2 and TRBJ2-7; 9 positions match TRBD2. Sequencing was performed on PBMCs. The CDR3 is CASSIQGREGRYEQYF. CDR3 coding DNA: TGTGCCAGCAGTATTCAGGGGCGGGAGGGCCGCTACGAGCAGTACTTC. The full variable domain, its missing parts supplied by reference TRBV11-2 and TRBJ2-7, is EAGVAQSPRYKIIEKRQSVAFWCNPISGHATLYWYQQILGQGPKLLIQFQNNGVVDDSQLPKDRFSAERLKGVDSTLKIQPAKLEDSAVYLCASSIQGREGRYEQYFGPGTRLTVT.